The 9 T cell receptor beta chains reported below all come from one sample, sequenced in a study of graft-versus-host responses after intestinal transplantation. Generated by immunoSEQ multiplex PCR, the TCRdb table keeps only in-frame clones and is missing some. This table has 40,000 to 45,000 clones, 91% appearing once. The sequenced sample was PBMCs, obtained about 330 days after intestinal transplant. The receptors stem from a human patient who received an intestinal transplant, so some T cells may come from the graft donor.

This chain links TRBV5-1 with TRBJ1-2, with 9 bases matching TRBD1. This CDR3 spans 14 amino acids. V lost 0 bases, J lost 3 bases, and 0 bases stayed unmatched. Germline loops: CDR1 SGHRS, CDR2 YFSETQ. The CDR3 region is CASSLGQGDYGYTF. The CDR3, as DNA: TGCGCCAGCAGCTTGGGACAGGGGGACTATGGCTACACCTTC.

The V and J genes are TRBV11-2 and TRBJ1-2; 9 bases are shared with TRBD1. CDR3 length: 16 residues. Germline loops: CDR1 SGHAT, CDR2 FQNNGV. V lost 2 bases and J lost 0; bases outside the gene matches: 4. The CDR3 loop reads CASSLRTGASNYGYTF. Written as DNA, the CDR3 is TGTGCCAGCAGCTTACGGACAGGGGCATCTAACTATGGCTACACCTTC. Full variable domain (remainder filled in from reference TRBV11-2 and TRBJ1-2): EAGVAQSPRYKIIEKRQSVAFWCNPISGHATLYWYQQILGQGPKLLIQFQNNGVVDDSQLPKDRFSAERLKGVDSTLKIQPAKLEDSAVYLCASSLRTGASNYGYTFGSGTRLTVV.

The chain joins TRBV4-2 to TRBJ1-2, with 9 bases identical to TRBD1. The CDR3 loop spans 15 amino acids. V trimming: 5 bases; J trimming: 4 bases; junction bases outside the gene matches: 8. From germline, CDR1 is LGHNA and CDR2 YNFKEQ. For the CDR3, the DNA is TGTGCCAGCAGCAGGGACAGGGAAAGAGCCTATGGCTACACCTTC. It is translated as CASSRDRERAYGYTF.

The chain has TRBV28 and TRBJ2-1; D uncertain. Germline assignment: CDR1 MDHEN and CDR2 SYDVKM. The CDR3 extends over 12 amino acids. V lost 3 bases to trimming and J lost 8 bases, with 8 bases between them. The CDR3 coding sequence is TGTGCCAGCAGTTTCTCTGGGGATGAGCAGTTCTTC. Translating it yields CASSFSGDEQFF. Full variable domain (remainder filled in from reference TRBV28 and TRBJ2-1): DVKVTQSSRYLVKRTGEKVFLECVQDMDHENMFWYRQDPGLGLRLIYFSYDVKMKEKGDIPEGYSVSREKKERFSLILESASTNQTSMYLCASSFSGDEQFFGPGTRLTVL.

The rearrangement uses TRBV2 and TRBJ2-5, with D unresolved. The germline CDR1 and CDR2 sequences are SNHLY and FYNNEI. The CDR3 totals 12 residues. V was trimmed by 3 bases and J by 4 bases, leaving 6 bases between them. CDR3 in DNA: TGTGCCAGCAGTGATTTCGGAGAGACCCAGTACTTC. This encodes CASSDFGETQYF.

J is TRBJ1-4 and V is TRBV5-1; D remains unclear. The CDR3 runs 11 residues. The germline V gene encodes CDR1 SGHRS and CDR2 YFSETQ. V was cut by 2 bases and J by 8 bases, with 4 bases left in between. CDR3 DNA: TGCGCCAGCAGCTTTGGGGAAAAACTGTTTTTT. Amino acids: CASSFGEKLFF.

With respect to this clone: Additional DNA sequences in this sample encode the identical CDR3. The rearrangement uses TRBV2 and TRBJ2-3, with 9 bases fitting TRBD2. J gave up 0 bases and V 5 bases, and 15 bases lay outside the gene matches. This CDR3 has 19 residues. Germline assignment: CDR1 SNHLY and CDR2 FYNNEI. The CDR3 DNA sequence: TGTGCCAGCAGTTTCCCACGGGGCGGGGGGGCCTCTAGCACAGATACGCAGTATTTT. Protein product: CASSFPRGGGASSTDTQYF.

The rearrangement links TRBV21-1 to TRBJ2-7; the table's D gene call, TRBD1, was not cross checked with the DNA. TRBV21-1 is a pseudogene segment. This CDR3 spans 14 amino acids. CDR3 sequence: CASSKRDSSYEQYF. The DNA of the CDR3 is TGTGCCAGCAGCAAAAGGGACAGCTCCTACGAGCAGTACTTC.

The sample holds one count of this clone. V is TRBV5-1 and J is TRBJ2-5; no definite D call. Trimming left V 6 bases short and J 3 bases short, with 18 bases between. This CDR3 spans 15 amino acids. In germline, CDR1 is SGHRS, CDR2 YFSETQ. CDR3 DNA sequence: TGCGCCAGCACCGACCTTGGGTCTGGCAAAGAGACCCAGTACTTC. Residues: CASTDLGSGKETQYF.